Listed here is a single TCR beta chain. Its target is unknown. PCR was performed using 60 Vbeta and 13 Jbeta primers. Profiled with immunoSEQ multiplex PCR; TCRdb holds only in-frame clones, not every one. The table lists roughly 110,000 clones, about four fifths of them singletons. The data are from a study of cytomegalovirus exposure and HLA in healthy donors. Study-wide points: The study listed 150 to 200 cytomegalovirus-associated TCR beta chains. Most TCR sequences showed up rarely, but some public TCRs showed up in many donors.

The germline CDR1 and CDR2 sequences are SEHNR and FQNEAQ (reference sequence). V shed 4 bases and J shed 5 bases, with 14 bases lying between them. The CDR3 spans 14 residues. The receptor comes from a man over 45 in good health and CMV-seronegative. V gene TRBV7-9 combines with J gene TRBJ2-5; no clear D. Input material: PBMCs. Here the CDR3 reads CASSSLLGVETQYF. Written as DNA, the CDR3 is TGTGCCAGCAGCTCTTTATTGGGCGTGGAGACCCAGTACTTC.